The source of this T cell receptor beta chain is a study of blood T cell repertoires in COVID-19. The CDR3 length is 14 residues. The V gene end was trimmed by 5 bases and the J gene end by 4 bases; junction bases not matched to a gene: 3. Germline CDR1 is LGHNT and CDR2 is FRNRAP. Some clones are missing from TCRdb's copy, which holds only in-frame ones; the method was immunoSEQ multiplex PCR. Of around 150,000 clones in the sample, roughly 87% were seen once. This clone has just a few counts. Sequencing was carried out using peripheral blood. The J gene is TRBJ1-5, the V gene TRBV12-5; 9 bases align to TRBD1. The receptor comes from a woman in her fifties or sixties with active or convalescent COVID-19. CDR3 residues: CASGRTGVNQPQHF. The CDR3 DNA reads as TGTGCTAGTGGTCGGACAGGGGTGAATCAGCCCCAGCATTTT.